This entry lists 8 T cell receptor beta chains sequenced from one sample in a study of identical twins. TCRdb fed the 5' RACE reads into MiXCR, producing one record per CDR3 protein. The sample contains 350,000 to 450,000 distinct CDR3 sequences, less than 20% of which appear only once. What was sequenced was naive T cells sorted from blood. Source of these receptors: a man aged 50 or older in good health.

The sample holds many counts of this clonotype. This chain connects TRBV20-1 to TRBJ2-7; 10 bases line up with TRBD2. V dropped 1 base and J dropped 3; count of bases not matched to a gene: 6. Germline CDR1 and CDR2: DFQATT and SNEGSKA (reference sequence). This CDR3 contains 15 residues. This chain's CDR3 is CSARGAGGQVYEQYF. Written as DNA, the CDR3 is TGCAGTGCTAGAGGAGCGGGAGGGCAAGTCTACGAGCAGTACTTC.

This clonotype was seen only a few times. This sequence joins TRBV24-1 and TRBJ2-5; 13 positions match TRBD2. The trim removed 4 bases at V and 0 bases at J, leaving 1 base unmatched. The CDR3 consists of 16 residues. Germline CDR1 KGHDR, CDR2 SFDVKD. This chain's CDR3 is CATSEGLAGDQETQYF. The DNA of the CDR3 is TGTGCCACCAGTGAAGGACTAGCGGGGGACCAAGAGACCCAGTACTTC.

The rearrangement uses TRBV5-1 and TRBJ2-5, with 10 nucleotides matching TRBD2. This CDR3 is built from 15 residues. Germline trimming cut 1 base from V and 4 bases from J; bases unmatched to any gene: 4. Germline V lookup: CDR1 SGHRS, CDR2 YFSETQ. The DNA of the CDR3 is TGCGCCAGCAGCTTGCAGAGACTAGCGGGAGAGACCCAGTACTTC. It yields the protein CASSLQRLAGETQYF.

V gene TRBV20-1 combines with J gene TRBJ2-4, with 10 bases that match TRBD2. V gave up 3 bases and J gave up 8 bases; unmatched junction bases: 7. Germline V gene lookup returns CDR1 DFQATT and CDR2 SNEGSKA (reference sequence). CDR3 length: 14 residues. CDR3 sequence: CSARRTSGVDIQYF. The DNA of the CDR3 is TGCAGTGCTAGGCGGACTAGCGGAGTAGACATTCAGTACTTC.

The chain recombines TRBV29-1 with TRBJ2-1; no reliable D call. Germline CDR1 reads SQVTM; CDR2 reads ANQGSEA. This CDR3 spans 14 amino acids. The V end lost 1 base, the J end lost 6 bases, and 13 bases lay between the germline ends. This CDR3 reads CSVEGGLIGNEQFF. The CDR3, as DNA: TGCAGCGTTGAAGGGGGTTTAATAGGCAATGAGCAGTTCTTC.

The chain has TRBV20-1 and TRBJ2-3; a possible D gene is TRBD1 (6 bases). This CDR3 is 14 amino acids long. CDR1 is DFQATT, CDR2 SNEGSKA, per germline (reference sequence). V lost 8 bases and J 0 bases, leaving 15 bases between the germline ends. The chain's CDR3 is CSTLLGASTDTQYF. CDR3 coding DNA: TGCAGTACCCTACTGGGGGCTAGCACAGATACGCAGTATTTT.

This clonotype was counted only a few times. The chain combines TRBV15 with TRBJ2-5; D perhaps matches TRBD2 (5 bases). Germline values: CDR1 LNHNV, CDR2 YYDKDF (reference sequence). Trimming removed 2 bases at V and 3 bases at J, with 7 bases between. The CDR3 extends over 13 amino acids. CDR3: CATSRTREETQYF. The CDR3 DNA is TGTGCCACCAGCAGAACGCGGGAAGAGACCCAGTACTTC.

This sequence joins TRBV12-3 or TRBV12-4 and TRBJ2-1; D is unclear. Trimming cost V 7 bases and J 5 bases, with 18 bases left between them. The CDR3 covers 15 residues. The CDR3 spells CASTPSGRPNNEQFF. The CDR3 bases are TGTGCCAGCACCCCGAGTGGACGACCGAACAATGAGCAGTTCTTC.